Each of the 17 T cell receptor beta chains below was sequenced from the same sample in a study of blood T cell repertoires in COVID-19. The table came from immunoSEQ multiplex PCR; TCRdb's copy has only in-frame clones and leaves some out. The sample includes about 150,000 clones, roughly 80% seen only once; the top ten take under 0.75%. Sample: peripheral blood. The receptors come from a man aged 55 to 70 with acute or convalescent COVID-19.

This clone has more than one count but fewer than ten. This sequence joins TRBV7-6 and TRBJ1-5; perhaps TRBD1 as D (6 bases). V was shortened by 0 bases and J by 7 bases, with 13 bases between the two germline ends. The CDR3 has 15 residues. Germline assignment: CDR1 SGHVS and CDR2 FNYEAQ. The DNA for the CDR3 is TGTGCCAGCAGCTTAGCGGCACAGGGAAGGCAGCCCCAGCATTTT. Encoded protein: CASSLAAQGRQPQHF.

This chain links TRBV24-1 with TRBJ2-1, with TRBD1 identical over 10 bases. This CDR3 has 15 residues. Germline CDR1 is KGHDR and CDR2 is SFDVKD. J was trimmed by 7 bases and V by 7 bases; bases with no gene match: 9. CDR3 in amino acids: CATSRHGTGDNEQFF. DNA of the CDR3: TGTGCCACCAGCAGACATGGGACAGGGGATAATGAGCAGTTCTTC.

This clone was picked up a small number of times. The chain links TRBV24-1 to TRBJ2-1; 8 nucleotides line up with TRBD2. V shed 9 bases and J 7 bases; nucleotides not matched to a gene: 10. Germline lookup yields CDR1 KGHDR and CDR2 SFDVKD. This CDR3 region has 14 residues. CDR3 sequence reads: CATGGSGSGNEQFF. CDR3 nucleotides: TGTGCCACCGGGGGAAGCGGGAGTGGTAATGAGCAGTTCTTC.

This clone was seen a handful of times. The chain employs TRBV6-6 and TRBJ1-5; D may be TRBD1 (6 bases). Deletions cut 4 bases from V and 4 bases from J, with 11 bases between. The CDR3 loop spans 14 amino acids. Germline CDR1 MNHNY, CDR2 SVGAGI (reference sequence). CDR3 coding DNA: TGTGCCAGCAGTTCCGGACAGATAAATCAGCCCCAGCATTTT. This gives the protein CASSSGQINQPQHF.

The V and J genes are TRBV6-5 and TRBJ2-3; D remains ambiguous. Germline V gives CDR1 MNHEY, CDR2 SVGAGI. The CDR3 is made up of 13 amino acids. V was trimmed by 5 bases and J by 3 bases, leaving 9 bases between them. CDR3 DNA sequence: TGTGCCAGCAGTAATGAAGCGACAGATACGCAGTATTTT. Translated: CASSNEATDTQYF.

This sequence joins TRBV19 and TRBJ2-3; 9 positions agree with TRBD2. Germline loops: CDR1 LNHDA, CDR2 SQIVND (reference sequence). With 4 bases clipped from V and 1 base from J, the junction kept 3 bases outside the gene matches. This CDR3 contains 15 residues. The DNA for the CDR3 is TGTGCCAGTAGTAACGCGGGGGGGGGCACAGATACGCAGTATTTT. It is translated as CASSNAGGGTDTQYF. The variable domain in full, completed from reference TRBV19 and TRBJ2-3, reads DGGITQSPKYLFRKEGQNVTLSCEQNLNHDAMYWYRQDPGQGLRLIYYSQIVNDFQKGDIAEGYSVSREKKESFPLTVTSAQKNPTAFYLCASSNAGGGTDTQYFGPGTRLTVL.

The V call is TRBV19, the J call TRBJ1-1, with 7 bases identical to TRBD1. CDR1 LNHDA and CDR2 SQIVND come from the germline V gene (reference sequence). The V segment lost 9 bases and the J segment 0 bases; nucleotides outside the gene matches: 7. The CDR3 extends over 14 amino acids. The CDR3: CASVRGQLNTEAFF. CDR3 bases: TGTGCCAGCGTTAGGGGACAGTTGAACACTGAAGCTTTCTTT.

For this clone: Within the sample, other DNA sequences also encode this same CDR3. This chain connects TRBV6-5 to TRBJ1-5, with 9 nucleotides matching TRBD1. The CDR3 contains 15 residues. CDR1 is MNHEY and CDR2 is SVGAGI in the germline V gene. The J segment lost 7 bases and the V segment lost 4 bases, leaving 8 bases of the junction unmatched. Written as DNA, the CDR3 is TGTGCCAGCAGTTTAACGGGACAGGGTTTCCAGCCCCAGCATTTT. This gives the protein CASSLTGQGFQPQHF.

DNA for the CDR3: TGTGCCAGCTCACCCCTGGGTAGCGGGGCTATTGAAAAACTGTTTTTT. Encoded protein: CASSPLGSGAIEKLFF. This chain links TRBV18 with TRBJ1-4, with D perhaps matching TRBD1 (5 bases). CDR1 KGHSH and CDR2 LQKENI come from the germline V gene. Trimming shortened V by 3 bases and J by 7 bases, and 18 bases separated the two germline ends. This CDR3 region has 16 residues.

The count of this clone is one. The CDR3 protein is CSGRVTDTQYF. Written as DNA, the CDR3 is TGCAGCGGTCGTGTCACAGATACGCAGTATTTT. V is TRBV29-1 and J is TRBJ2-3, with unresolved D. The CDR3 runs to 11 residues. Looked up from germline, CDR1 is SQVTM and CDR2 is ANQGSEA. V lost 7 bases and J lost 2, with 7 bases in between.

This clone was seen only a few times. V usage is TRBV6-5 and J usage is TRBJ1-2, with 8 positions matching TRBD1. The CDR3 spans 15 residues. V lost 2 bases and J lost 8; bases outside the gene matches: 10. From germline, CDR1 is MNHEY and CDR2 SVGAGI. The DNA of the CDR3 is TGTGCCAGCAGTTACGAGACAGGGGTTCCCAGAGGCTACACCTTC. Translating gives CASSYETGVPRGYTF.

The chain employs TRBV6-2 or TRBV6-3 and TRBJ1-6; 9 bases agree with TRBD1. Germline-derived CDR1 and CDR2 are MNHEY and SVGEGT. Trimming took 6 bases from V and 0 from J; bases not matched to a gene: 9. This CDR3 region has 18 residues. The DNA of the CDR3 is TGTGCCAGCAGCCCTAGGACAGGGGCGAGCTCCTATAATTCACCCCTCCACTTT. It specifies CASSPRTGASSYNSPLHF.

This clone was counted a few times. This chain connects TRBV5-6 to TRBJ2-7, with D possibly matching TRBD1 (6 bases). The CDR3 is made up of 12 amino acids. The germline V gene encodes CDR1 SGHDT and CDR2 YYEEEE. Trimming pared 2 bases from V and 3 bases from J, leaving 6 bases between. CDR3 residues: CASSFRGYEQYF. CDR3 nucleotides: TGTGCCAGCAGCTTCAGGGGCTACGAGCAGTACTTC.

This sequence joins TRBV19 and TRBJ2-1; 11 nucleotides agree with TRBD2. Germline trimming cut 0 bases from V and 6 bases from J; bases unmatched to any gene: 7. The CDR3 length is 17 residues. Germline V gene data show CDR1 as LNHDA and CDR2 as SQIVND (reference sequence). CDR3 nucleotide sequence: TGTGCCAGTAGTATAGAGCACCGACTAGCGGGGTCCAATGAGCAGTTCTTC. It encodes CASSIEHRLAGSNEQFF.

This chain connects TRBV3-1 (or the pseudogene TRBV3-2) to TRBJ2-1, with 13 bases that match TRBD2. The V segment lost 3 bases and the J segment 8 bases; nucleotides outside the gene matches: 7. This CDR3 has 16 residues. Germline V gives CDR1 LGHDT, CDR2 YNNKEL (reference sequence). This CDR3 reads CASSQGTSGVWDEQFF. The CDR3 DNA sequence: TGTGCCAGCAGCCAGGGGACTAGCGGGGTCTGGGATGAGCAGTTCTTC.

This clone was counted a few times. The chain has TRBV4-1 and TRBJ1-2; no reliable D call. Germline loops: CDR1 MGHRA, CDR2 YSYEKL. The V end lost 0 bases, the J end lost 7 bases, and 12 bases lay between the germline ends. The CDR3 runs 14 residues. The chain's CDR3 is CASSQDPFTGGYTF. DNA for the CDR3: TGCGCCAGCAGCCAAGATCCGTTTACCGGTGGCTACACCTTC.

For the CDR3, the DNA is TGTGCCAGTAGTATAGAGATAACAGTCTCTGGAAACACCATATATTTT. Translating gives CASSIEITVSGNTIYF. The chain is built from TRBV19 and TRBJ1-3; D is unclear. This CDR3 region has 16 residues. Trimming removed 0 bases from V and 0 bases from J, with 9 bases in between. CDR1 and CDR2 from the germline V gene are LNHDA and SQIVND (reference sequence).